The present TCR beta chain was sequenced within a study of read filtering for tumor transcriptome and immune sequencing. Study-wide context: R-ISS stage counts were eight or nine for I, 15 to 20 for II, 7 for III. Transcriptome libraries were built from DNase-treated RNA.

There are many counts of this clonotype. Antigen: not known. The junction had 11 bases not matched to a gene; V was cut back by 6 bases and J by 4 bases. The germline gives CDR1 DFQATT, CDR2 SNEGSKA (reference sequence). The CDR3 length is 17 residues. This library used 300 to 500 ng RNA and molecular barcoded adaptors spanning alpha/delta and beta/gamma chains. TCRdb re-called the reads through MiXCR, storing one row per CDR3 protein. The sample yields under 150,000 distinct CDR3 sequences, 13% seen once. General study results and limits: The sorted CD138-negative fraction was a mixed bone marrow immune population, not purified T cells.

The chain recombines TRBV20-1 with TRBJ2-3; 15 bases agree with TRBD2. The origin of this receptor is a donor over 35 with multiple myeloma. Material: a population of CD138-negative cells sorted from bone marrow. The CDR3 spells CSAPPAGLAGGADTQYF. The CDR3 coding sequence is TGCAGTGCACCCCCGGCGGGACTAGCGGGAGGCGCAGATACGCAGTATTTT.